The subject of this entry is one T cell receptor beta chain. What antigen it recognizes has not been identified. Per-base quality was not reported, and no clone a single base away is much larger than it. This entry comes from a study of technical replicates of blood from a handful of donors (TCRdb year 2017). The library was prepared using the immunoSEQ multiplex PCR assay. TCRdb stores this immuneACCESS table with in-frame sequences only. Part of the clones is absent; in the studies checked, under half of the shortfall reflects unresolved V genes, and no reason is known for the rest. The sample records around 15,000 clones, 65% to 85% of which are singletons. Of the sample, around 12% falls within the top ten clones. The CDR3, from cysteine to phenylalanine, totals 16 residues. CDR3 DNA is the only sequence kept; it has 48 bases, read in frame from the first base. As encoded in the germline V gene, CDR1 is SGHVS while CDR2 is FQNEAQ. Cut back by 4 bases and 3 bases, the V and J ends lie 17 bases apart.

The sequence derives from a human donor in good health. The sample comprised PBMCs. The V and J segments used are TRBV7-8 and TRBJ2-3, and TRBD2 may be the D gene, going by 7 matching bases. This receptor carries the CDR3 CASSWGGAGVTDTQYF. The DNA sequence is TGTGCCAGCAGCTGGGGGGGCGCGGGAGTGACAGATACGCAGTATTTT.